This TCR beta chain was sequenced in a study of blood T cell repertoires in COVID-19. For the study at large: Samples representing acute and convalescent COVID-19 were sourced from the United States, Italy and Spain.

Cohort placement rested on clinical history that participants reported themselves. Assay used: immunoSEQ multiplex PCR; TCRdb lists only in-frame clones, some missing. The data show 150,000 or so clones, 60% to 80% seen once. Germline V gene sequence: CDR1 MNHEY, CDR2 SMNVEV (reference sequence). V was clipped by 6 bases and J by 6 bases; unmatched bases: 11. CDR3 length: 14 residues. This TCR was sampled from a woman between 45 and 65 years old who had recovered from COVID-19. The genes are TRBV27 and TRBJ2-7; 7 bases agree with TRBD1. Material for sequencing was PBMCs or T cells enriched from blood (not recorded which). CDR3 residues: CASSFTGVDTEQYF. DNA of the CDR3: TGTGCCAGCAGCTTTACAGGGGTCGACACCGAGCAGTACTTC.